The 8 T cell receptor beta chains presented below share a single source sample, sequenced in a study of blood T cell repertoires in COVID-19. The repertoire was sequenced with immunoSEQ multiplex PCR; TCRdb's copy has only in-frame clones and lacks some. This table has 60,000 to 90,000 clones, roughly 85% appearing once. The specimen was peripheral blood. These receptors originate from a man in his sixties with COVID-19, enrolled during active disease.

This chain joins TRBV7-7 and TRBJ1-4; D is unresolved. Trimming pared 5 bases from V and 7 bases from J, leaving 11 bases between. There are 13 residues in the CDR3. Germline CDR1 reads SSHAT; CDR2 reads FNYEAQ (reference sequence). The CDR3 is CASSPFFGEKLFF. CDR3 in DNA: TGTGCCAGCAGCCCCTTTTTCGGTGAAAAACTGTTTTTT.

A few counts support this clone. The chain joins TRBV7-9 to TRBJ2-7, with 9 bases fitting TRBD2. This CDR3 has 13 residues. Germline CDR1 reads SEHNR; CDR2 reads FQNEAQ (reference sequence). Germline trimming cut 8 bases from V and 2 bases from J; bases unmatched to any gene: 4. CDR3 sequence (DNA): TGTGCCAGCGGGGGCGGGAGGGCCTACGAGCAGTACTTC. It yields the protein CASGGGRAYEQYF. The whole variable domain, remainder taken from reference TRBV7-9 and TRBJ2-7, is DTGVSQNPRHKITKRGQNVTFRCDPISEHNRLYWYRQTLGQGPEFLTYFQNEAQLEKSRLLSDRFSAERPKGSFSTLEIQRTEQGDSAMYLCASGGGRAYEQYFGPGTRLTVT.

This clone was detected only once. The chain links TRBV5-4 to TRBJ2-3; 10 nucleotides align to TRBD1. CDR1 is SGHNT and CDR2 is YYREEE in the germline V gene (reference sequence). Losses at the gene ends were 3 bases for V and 4 bases for J; bases not matched to a gene: 5. The CDR3 sequence is 15 residues long. The CDR3 bases are TGTGCCAGCAGCTCGACAGGGGGCATTGCAGATACGCAGTATTTT. It codes for CASSSTGGIADTQYF.

As DNA, the CDR3 is TGCGCCAGCAGCTTGGTACAGGGGGCGGATGGCTACACCTTC. It encodes CASSLVQGADGYTF. The chain is built from TRBV5-1 and TRBJ1-2, with 9 bases that match TRBD1. This CDR3 spans 14 amino acids. Trimming removed 0 bases from V and 6 bases from J; junction bases left unmatched: 3. Germline V CDR1 and CDR2: SGHRS, YFSETQ.

This chain uses TRBV5-1 with TRBJ1-3; D may be TRBD1 (6 bases). Trimming stripped 2 bases from V and 10 bases from J, with 16 bases between. Germline V gene sequence: CDR1 SGHRS, CDR2 YFSETQ. CDR3 length equals 14 residues. CDR3 nucleotides: TGCGCCAGCAGCTTCGACAGGTCGACGGGGACCATATATTTT. As protein: CASSFDRSTGTIYF.

V usage is TRBV7-9 and J usage is TRBJ1-3, with 10 bases aligning to TRBD1. Germline V gene data show CDR1 as SEHNR and CDR2 as FQNEAQ (reference sequence). The CDR3 extends over 16 amino acids. Germline trimming cut 5 bases from V and 7 bases from J; bases unmatched to any gene: 11. The CDR3 loop reads CASSNVGQGPFNTIYF. The CDR3 DNA reads as TGTGCCAGCAGCAATGTGGGACAGGGGCCGTTTAACACCATATATTTT.

DNA of the CDR3: TGTGCCAGCAGTTACACGACAGGGGTTGAAGCTTTCTTT. Its protein product is CASSYTTGVEAFF. The gene calls are TRBV6-6 and TRBJ1-1; 8 bases are a match to TRBD1. CDR3 length equals 13 residues. CDR1 is MNHNY and CDR2 is SVGAGI in the germline V gene (reference sequence). With V trimmed by 2 bases and J by 7 bases, 3 bases remained unmatched.

The chain is built from TRBV6-5 and TRBJ1-2; a possible D gene is TRBD1 (6 bases). This CDR3 comprises 14 residues. The ends were cut back, 9 bases at V and 4 bases at J, with 18 bases in the middle. Germline assignment: CDR1 MNHEY and CDR2 SVGAGI. The CDR3 sequence is CASTPGGGSYGYTF. As DNA, the CDR3 is TGTGCCAGTACCCCCGGCGGGGGCAGCTATGGCTACACCTTC.